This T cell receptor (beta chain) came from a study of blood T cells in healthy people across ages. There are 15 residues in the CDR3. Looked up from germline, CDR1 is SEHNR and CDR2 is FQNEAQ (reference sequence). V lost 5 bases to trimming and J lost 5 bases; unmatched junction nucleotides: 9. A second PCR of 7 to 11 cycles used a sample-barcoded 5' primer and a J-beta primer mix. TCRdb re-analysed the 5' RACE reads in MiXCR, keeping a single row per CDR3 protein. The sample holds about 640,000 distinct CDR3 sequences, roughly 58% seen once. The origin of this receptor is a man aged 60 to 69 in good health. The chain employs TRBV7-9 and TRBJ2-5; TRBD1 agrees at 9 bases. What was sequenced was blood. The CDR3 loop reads CASSPRQGVGETQYF. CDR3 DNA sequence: TGTGCCAGCAGCCCCCGACAGGGGGTGGGTGAGACCCAGTACTTC.